The rows below give T cell receptor beta chains drawn from one sample of a study of ipilimumab plus nivolumab after autologous stem cell transplantation. Assay: immunoSEQ multiplex PCR; the TCRdb copy retains only in-frame clones and omits some. The table records roughly 40,000 clones, nearly 95% of them present only once. This sample comprised PBMCs, obtained in a trial of ipilimumab plus nivolumab as post-transplant consolidation. All receptors derive from a male donor with multiple myeloma. CDR3s include the opening cysteine and the closing phenylalanine or tryptophan. The order of the fields is CDR3 protein, CDR3 length, V gene, J gene.

CASSPLRVYSNQPQHF,16,TRBV18,TRBJ1-5
CASSSLRDRTEAFF,14,TRBV6-6,TRBJ1-1
CASSLHHGYTF,11,TRBV13,TRBJ1-2
CASSDGTGGYEQYF,14,TRBV9,TRBJ2-7
CASSLKQRAEQYF,13,TRBV5-6,TRBJ2-7
CASSQDLQTEAFF,13,TRBV4-1,TRBJ1-1
CASSLPGSYNEQFF,14,TRBV5-8,TRBJ2-1
CASSVVRAGELFF,13,TRBV9,TRBJ2-2
CASSGAKNIQYF,12,TRBV2,TRBJ2-4
CASSVGIQGLNERAFF,16,TRBV9,TRBJ1-1
CASSLRQGAGGELFF,15,TRBV28,TRBJ2-2
CASSQTGQLDTEAFF,15,TRBV11-2,TRBJ1-1
CAGRGLAGAGETQYF,15,TRBV7-9,TRBJ2-5
CSVELGAAAFF,11,TRBV29-1,TRBJ1-1
CASSLIAPTNSPLHF,15,TRBV28,TRBJ1-6
CASSSNRHQPQHF,13,TRBV28,TRBJ1-5
CASSIGNFGTEAFF,14,TRBV19,TRBJ1-1
CASSLMPGQNYEQYF,15,TRBV5-1,TRBJ2-7
CASSTGLAGIAKNIQYF,17,TRBV19,TRBJ2-4
CASSRGAGANVLTF,14,TRBV7-9,TRBJ2-6
CASSPGLTGYEQYF,14,TRBV18,TRBJ2-7
CASSRLGGRGELFF,14,TRBV4-1,TRBJ1-4
CASSLLRDGSSYNEQFF,17,TRBV7-6,TRBJ2-1
CATLLRGRETTTHSYEQYF,19,TRBV28,TRBJ2-7
CAIRPWTSTINYGYTF,16,TRBV27,TRBJ1-2
CASSFGQGGTEAFF,14,TRBV28,TRBJ1-1
CASSRFPAEAFF,12,TRBV7-2,TRBJ1-1
CASSSTTTGTGNTIYF,16,TRBV7-9,TRBJ1-3
CASGGVGTDTQYF,13,TRBV2,TRBJ2-3
CASSLLLQGAGEKLFF,16,TRBV28,TRBJ1-4
CATSPDSFPYGYTF,14,TRBV27,TRBJ1-2
CASSLVSGSSYNEQFF,16,TRBV5-1,TRBJ2-1
CASSQSVRSGEHTF,14,TRBV23-1,TRBJ1-2
CASTGTRETQYF,12,TRBV5-8,TRBJ2-5
CASSPGAGGSYEQYF,15,TRBV18,TRBJ2-7
CASRGEADTQYF,12,TRBV5-1,TRBJ2-3
CASSRTGTDGYTF,13,TRBV7-2,TRBJ1-2
CASSFGTTNSPLHF,14,TRBV6-5,TRBJ1-6
CSVVRGALEDTQYF,14,TRBV29-1,TRBJ2-3
CASSFGAPNSPLHF,14,TRBV7-2,TRBJ1-6
CASSLGGAHYGYTF,14,TRBV7-9,TRBJ1-2
CASSLAGLAGVHNEQFF,17,TRBV7-2,TRBJ2-1
CASSSGTGYSGNQPQHF,17,TRBV28,TRBJ1-5
CASSVLGYNQPQHF,14,TRBV2,TRBJ1-5
CASSSWASGKNEQFF,15,TRBV27,TRBJ2-1
CASSVVIASNEQFF,14,TRBV2,TRBJ2-1